This T cell receptor (beta chain) was found in a study of T cell repertoires in cytomegalovirus infection. Study overall: Well-studied HLA-B-restricted epitopes and recently identified HLA-C-restricted epitopes of CMV were both used in the study. Based on public TCR beta signatures, there were indications of CMV infection and of a matching HLA type. Findings and caveats of the study: Individuals carrying CMV plus the relevant HLA were identified by cumulative frequency of public TCR beta families.

Ten or more counts support this clonotype. Its antigen is not known. TCRdb reprocessed the reads with MiXCR, giving one entry per CDR3 protein. This table has 450,000 to 650,000 distinct CDR3 sequences, around two fifths appearing once. Trimming took 4 bases from V and 5 from J; bases not matched to a gene: 2. Germline V gene data show CDR1 as SGHTA and CDR2 as FQGNSA. The CDR3 covers 13 residues. The clonotype originates from a human donor in good health (CMV status not recorded). Some clones in this sample may be carry-over from other donors' samples. The sample in question was cultured PBMCs, obtained from culture after CMV antigen stimulation. This chain links TRBV7-2 with TRBJ1-1, with 9 bases fitting TRBD1. DNA of the CDR3: TGTGCCAGCAGCTCACAGGGGGCTACTGAAGCTTTCTTT. As protein: CASSSQGATEAFF.